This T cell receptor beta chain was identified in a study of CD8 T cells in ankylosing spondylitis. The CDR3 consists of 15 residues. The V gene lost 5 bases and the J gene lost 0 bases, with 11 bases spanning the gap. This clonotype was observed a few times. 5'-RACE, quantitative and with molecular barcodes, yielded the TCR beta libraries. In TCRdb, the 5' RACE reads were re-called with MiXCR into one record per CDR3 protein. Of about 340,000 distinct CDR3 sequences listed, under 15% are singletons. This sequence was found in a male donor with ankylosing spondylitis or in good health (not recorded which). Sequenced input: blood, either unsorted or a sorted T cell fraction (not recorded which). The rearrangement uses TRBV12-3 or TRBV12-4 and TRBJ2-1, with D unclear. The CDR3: CASSASYSSYNEQFF. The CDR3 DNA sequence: TGTGCCAGCAGTGCATCTTACTCCTCCTACAATGAGCAGTTCTTC.